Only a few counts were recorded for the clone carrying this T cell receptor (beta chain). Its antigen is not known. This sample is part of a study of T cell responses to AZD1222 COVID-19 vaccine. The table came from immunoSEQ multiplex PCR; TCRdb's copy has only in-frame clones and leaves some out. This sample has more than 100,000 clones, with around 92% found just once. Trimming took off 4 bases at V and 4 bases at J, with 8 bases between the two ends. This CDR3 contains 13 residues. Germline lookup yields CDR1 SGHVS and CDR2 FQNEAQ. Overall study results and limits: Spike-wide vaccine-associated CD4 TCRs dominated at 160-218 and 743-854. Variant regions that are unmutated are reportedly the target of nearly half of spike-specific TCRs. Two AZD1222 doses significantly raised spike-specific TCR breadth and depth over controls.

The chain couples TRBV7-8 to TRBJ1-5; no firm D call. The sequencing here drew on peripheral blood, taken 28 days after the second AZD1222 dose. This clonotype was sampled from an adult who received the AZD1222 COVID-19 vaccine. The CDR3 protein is CASSSDGNQPQHF. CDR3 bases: TGTGCCAGCAGCTCGGACGGGAATCAGCCCCAGCATTTT.